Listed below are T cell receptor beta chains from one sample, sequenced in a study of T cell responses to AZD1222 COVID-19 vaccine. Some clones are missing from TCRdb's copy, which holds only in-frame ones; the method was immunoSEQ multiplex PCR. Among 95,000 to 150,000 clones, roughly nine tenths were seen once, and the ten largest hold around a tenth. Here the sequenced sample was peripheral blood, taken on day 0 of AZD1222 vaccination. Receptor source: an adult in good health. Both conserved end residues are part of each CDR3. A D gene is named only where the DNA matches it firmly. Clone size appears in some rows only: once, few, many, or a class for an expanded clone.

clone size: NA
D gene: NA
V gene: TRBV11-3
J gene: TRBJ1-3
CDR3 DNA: TGTGCCAGCAGCTTCGCGCTTTCTGGAAACACCATATATTTT
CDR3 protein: CASSFALSGNTIYF

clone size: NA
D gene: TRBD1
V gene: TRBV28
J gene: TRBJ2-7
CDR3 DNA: TGTGCCAGCAGTTTAGAGGGGGGGACAGGGACCGAGCAGTACTTC
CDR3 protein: CASSLEGGTGTEQYF

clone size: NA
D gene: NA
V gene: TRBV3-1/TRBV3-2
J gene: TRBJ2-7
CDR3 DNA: TGTGCCAGCAGCCTCAAAGGAGGACCCTCCTACGAGCAGTACTTC
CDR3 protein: CASSLKGGPSYEQYF

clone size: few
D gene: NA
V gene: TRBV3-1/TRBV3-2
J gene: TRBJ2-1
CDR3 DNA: TGTGCCAGCAGCCGGCAAACCGATACGGGTGAGCAGTTCTTC
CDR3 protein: CASSRQTDTGEQFF

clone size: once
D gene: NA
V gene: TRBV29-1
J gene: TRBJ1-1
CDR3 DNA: TGCAGCGCCCATGGGGGGGGCACGGGAACTGAAGCTTTCTTT
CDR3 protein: CSAHGGGTGTEAFF

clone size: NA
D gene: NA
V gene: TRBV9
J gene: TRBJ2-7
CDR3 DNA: TGTGCCAGCAGCGCCCTAGGGAACGAGCAGTACTTC
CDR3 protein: CASSALGNEQYF

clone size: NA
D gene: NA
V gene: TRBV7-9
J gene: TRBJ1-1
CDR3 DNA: TGTGCCAGCAGCTTAGCGATGACAGCAAATGAAGCTTTCTTT
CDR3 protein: CASSLAMTANEAFF

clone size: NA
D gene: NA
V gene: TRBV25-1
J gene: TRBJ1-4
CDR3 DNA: TGTGCCAGCAGTGAACAGGGGTGGGACTTACATGAAAAACTGTTTTTT
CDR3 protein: CASSEQGWDLHEKLFF

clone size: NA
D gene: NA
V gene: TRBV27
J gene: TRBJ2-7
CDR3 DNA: TGTGCCAGCAGTATTTCGCCTGGGACGGCCTCCTACGAGCAGTACTTC
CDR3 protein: CASSISPGTASYEQYF

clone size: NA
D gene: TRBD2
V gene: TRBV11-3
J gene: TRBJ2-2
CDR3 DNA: TGTGCCACCCAATGGGTAGCGGGAGTAAAGACCGGGGAGCTGTTTTTT
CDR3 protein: CATQWVAGVKTGELFF

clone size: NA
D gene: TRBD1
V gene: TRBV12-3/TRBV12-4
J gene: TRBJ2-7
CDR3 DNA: TGTGCCAGCTCCCTACAGGGGGCCTACGAGCAGTACTTC
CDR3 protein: CASSLQGAYEQYF

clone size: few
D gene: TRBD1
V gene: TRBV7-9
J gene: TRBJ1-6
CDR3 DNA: TGTGCCAGCAGACCCGGGACAGGGGACCGTTCACCCCTCCACTTT
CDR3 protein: CASRPGTGDRSPLHF

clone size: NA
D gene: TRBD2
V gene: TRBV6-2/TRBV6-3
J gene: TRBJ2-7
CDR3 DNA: TGTGCCAGCAGTCGTACCGGGACTAGCGGGGTCGGGCAGTACTTC
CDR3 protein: CASSRTGTSGVGQYF

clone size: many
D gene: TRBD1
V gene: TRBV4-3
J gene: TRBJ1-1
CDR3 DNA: TGCGCCAGCAGCCAAGATTGGGGACAGGGGGCATCGAAGAACACTGAAGCTTTCTTT
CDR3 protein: CASSQDWGQGASKNTEAFF

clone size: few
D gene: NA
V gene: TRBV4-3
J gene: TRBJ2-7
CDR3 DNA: TGCGCCAGCAGCCCCTCCGATTGGGGCGTCGCGGACTCCTACGAGCAGTACTTC
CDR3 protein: CASSPSDWGVADSYEQYF

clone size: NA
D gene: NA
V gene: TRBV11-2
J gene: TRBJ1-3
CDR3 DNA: TGTGCCAGCAGCGACGGGACCCCAAGCACCATATATTTT
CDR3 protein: CASSDGTPSTIYF

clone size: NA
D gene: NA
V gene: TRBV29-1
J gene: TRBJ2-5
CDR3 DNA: TGCAGCGTTGAAGGGGGTCGGGGGGCAGAGACCCAGTACTTC
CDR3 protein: CSVEGGRGAETQYF

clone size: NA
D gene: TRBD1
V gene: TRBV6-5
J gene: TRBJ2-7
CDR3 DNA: TGTGCCAGCATTCACACCGGGACAGGGACCTACGAGCAGTACTTC
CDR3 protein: CASIHTGTGTYEQYF

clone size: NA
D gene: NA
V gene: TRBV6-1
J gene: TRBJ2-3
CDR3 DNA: TGTGCCAGCAGTGAATCGTGGGTCACAGATACGCAGTATTTT
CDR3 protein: CASSESWVTDTQYF

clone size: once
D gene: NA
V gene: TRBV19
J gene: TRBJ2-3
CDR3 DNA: TGTGCCAGTACCCACGGGCTAGCGACAGATACGCAGTATTTT
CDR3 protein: CASTHGLATDTQYF

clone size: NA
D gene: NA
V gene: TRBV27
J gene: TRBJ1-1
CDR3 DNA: TGTGCCAGCAGTTTAGGCGGTGGCACTGAAGCTTTCTTT
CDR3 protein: CASSLGGGTEAFF

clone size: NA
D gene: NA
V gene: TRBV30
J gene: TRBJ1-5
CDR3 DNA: TGTGCCTGGAGTGTAGCGGGGAACCAGCCCCAGCATTTT
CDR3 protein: CAWSVAGNQPQHF

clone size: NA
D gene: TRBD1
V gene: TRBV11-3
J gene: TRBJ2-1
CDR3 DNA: TGTGCCAGCAGCTTAGGCTTCAGGGGGTATTACAATGAGCAGTTCTTC
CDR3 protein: CASSLGFRGYYNEQFF

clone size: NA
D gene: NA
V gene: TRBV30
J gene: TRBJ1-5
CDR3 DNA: TGTGCCTGGAGTGTAAGTGGGGCGAGCAATCAGCCCCAGCATTTT
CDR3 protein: CAWSVSGASNQPQHF

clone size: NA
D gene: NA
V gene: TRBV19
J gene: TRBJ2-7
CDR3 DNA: TGTGCCAGTAGTATGGAGCGGTCCTACTACGAGCAGTACTTC
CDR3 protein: CASSMERSYYEQYF

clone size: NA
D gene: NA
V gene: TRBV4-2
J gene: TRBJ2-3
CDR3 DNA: TGTGCCAGCGGCCCCGCGGGACAGCGAAACACAGATACGCAGTATTTT
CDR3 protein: CASGPAGQRNTDTQYF

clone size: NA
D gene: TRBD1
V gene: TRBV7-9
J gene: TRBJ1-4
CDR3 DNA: TGTGCCAGCAGCAGGGGACAGGGGGCGAGTGTTGAAAAACTGTTTTTT
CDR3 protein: CASSRGQGASVEKLFF

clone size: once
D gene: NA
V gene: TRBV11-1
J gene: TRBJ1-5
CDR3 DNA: TGTGCCAGCAGCCGCGACCGCAATCAGCCCCAGCATTTT
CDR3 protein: CASSRDRNQPQHF

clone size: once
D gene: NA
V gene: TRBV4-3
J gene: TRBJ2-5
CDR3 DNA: TGCGCCAGCAGCCAAGGCGGGCGGTACCAAGAGACCCAGTACTTC
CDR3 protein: CASSQGGRYQETQYF

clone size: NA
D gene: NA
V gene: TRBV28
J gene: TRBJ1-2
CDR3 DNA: TGTGCCAGCAGTTTACCCGACCCGGATGGCTACACCTTC
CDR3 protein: CASSLPDPDGYTF

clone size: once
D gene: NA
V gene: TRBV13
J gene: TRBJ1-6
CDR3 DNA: TGTGCCAGCAGCTTAAGGTCAGCGGCCTCCCTCCACTTT
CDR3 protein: CASSLRSAASLHF

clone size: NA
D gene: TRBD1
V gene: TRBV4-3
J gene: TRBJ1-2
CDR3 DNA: TGCGCCAGCAGCCAATCCGACAGGGGGCTGCGTGGCTACACCTTC
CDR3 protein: CASSQSDRGLRGYTF

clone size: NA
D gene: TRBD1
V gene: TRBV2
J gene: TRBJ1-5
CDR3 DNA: TGTGCCAGCAGTGTAGGGACAGCGGAAAGTCAGCCCCAGCATTTT
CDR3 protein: CASSVGTAESQPQHF

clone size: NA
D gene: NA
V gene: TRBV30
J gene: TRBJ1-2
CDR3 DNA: TGTGCCTGGTATCCCTACCACTATGGCTACACCTTC
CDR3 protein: CAWYPYHYGYTF

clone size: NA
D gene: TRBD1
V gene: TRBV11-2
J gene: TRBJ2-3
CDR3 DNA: TGTGCCAGCAGCCCGAGTTGGGACAGGATCACAGATACGCAGTATTTT
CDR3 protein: CASSPSWDRITDTQYF

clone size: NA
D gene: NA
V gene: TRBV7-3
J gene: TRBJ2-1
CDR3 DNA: TGTGCCAGCAGCCAAAGCGCTAGCAATGAGCAGTTCTTC
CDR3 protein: CASSQSASNEQFF

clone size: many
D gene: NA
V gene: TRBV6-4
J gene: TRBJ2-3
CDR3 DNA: TGTGCCAGCAGTGATCGCGGTAGCACAGATACGCAGTATTTT
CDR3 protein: CASSDRGSTDTQYF

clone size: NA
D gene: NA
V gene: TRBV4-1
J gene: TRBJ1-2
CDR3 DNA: TGCGCCAGCAGCCGATATGACAGCGATAACTATGGCTACACCTTC
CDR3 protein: CASSRYDSDNYGYTF

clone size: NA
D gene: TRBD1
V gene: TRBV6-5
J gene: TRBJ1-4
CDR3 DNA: TGTGCCAGCAGTCTTACAGGGGCCGGCAATGAAAAACTGTTTTTT
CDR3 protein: CASSLTGAGNEKLFF

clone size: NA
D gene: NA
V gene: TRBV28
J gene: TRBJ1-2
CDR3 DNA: TGTGCCAGCAGTCCGCGGGGGCTCTATGGCTACACCTTC
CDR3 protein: CASSPRGLYGYTF

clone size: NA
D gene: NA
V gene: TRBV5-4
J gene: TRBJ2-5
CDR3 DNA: TGTGCCAGCAGCTTGGACGCCTACTCCCAAGAGACCCAGTACTTC
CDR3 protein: CASSLDAYSQETQYF

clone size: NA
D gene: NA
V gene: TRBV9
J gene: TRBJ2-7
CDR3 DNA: TGTGCCAGCAGCGAAAACCCGTTCGACGAGCAGTACTTC
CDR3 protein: CASSENPFDEQYF

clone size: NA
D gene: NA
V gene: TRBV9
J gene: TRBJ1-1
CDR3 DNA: TGTGCCAGCAGCGTAGCCCCGGACACGAACACTGAAGCTTTCTTT
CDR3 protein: CASSVAPDTNTEAFF

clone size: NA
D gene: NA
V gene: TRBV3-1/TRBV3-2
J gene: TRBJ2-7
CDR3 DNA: TGTGCCAGCAGCCAAGCTTGGGGCCAGTACGAGCAGTACTTC
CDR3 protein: CASSQAWGQYEQYF

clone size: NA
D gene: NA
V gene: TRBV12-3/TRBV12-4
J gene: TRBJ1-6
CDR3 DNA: TGTGCCAGCAGTCTCGGACTGAATTCACCCCTCCACTTT
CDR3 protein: CASSLGLNSPLHF

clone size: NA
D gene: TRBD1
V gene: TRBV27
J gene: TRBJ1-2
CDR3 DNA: TGTGCCAGCAGTTTAATGGGACAGCATGTCTACACCTTC
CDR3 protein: CASSLMGQHVYTF

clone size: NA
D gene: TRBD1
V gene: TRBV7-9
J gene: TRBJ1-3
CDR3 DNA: TGTGCCAGCGCTCTCGCGGGGACAGGCGTCTCTGGAAACACCATATATTTT
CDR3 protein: CASALAGTGVSGNTIYF

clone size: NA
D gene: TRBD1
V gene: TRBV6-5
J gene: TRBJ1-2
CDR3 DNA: TGTGCCAGCAGTTACCAGGGGGCGATTGGCTACACCTTC
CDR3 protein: CASSYQGAIGYTF

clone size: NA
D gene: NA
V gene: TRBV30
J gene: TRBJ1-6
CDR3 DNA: TGTGCCAGCGGCCAGGGCCAAGTGCCACCCCTCCACTTT
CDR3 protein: CASGQGQVPPLHF

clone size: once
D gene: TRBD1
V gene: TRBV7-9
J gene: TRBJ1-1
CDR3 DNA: TGTGCCAGCAGCTTAACAGGGGGATTCAACACTGAAGCTTTCTTT
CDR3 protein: CASSLTGGFNTEAFF

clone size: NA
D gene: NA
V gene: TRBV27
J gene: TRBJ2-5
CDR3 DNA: TGTGCCAGCAGTTTATGGGGAGAAGAGACCCAGTACTTC
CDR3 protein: CASSLWGEETQYF

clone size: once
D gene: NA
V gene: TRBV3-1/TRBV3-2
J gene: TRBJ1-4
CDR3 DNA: TGTGCCAGCAGCCAACTAGGAACGGTCGAAAAACTGTTTTTT
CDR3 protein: CASSQLGTVEKLFF

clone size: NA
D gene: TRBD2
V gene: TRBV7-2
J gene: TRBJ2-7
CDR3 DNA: TGTGCCAGCACCTCGAGGGAGGGTGAGCAGTACTTC
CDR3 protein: CASTSREGEQYF

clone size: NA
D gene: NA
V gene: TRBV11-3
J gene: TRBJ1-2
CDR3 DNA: TGTGCCAGCAGCTTAGTCACCAACTATGGCTACACCTTC
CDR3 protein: CASSLVTNYGYTF

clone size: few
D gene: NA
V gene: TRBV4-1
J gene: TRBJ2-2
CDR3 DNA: TGCGCCAGCAGCAATACAGGGAAGGCTTCCGGGGAGCTGTTTTTT
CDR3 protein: CASSNTGKASGELFF

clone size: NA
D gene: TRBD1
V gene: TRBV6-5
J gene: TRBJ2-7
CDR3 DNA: TGTGCCAGCAGTTACTCGAGAGGGACAGGAGCCTACGAGCAGTACTTC
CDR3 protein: CASSYSRGTGAYEQYF

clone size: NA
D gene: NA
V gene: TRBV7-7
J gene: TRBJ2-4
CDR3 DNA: TGTGCTAGCAGCTTAGAAGGAGATGACGCCAAAAACATTCAGTACTTC
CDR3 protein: CASSLEGDDAKNIQYF